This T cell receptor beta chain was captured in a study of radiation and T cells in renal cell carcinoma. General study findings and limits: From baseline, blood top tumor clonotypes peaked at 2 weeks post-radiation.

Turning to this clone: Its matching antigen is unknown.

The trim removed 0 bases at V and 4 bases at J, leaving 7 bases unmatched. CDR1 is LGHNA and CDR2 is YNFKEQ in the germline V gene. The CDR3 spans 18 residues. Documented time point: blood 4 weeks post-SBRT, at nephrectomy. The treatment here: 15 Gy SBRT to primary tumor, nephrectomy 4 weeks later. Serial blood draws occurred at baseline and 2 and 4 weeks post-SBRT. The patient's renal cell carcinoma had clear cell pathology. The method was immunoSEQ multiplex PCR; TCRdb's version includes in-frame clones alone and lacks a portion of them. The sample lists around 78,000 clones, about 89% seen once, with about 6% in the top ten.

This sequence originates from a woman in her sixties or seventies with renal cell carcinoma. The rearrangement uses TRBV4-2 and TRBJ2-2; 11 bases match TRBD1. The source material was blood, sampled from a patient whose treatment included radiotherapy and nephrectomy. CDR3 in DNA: TGTGCCAGCAGCCAAGAAGGAGGGACAGGGGGTACCACCGGGGAGCTGTTTTTT. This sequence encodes CASSQEGGTGGTTGELFF.